The source of this T cell receptor (beta chain) is a study of blood T cell repertoires in COVID-19. Study-wide context: T cells, B-cell-depleted T cells, or PBMCs supplied cDNA or gDNA.

CDR3 size: 14 residues. V was cut by 0 bases and J by 5 bases, with 8 bases left in between. Looked up from germline, CDR1 is GTSNPN and CDR2 is SVGIG (reference sequence). As processed by the authors: Reference gene primer amplification gave nucleated cell count estimates. Data came from immunoSEQ multiplex PCR; TCRdb stores just in-frame clones and leaves some out. V and J calls and clone size are those listed in that table; D and trimming were worked out from the DNA. Of a few hundred thousand clones in the sample, around 87% were seen once. The genes are TRBV30 and TRBJ1-6, with D maybe TRBD1 (5 bases). The sequencing input was PBMCs or T cells enriched from blood (not recorded which). This TCR was sampled from a man aged 40-50 years in a cohort exposed to, infected with or recovered from COVID-19 (not recorded which). CDR3 sequence (DNA): TGTGCCTGGAGTGTGGGGGGGAATAATTCACCCCTCCACTTT. It specifies CAWSVGGNNSPLHF.